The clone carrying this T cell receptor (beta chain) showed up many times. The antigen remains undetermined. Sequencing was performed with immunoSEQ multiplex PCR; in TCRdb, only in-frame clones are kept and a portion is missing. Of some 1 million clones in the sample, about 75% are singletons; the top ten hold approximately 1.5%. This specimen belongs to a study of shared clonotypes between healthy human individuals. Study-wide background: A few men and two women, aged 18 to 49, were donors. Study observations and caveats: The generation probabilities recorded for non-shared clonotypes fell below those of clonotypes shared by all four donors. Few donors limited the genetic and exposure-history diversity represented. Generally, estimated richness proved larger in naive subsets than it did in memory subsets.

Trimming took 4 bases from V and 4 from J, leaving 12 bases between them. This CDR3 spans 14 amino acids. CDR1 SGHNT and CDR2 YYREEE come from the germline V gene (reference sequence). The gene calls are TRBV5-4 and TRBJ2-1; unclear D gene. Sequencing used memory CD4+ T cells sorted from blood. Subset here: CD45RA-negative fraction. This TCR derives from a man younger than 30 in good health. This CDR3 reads CASSARLEYNEQFF. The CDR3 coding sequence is TGTGCCAGCAGCGCCCGACTTGAATACAATGAGCAGTTCTTC. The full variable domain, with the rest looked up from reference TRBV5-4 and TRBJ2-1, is ETGVTQSPTHLIKTRGQQVTLRCSSQSGHNTVSWYQQALGQGPQFIFQYYREEENGRGNFPPRFSGLQFPNYSSELNVNALELDDSALYLCASSARLEYNEQFFGPGTRLTVL.